This section outlines one T cell receptor beta chain sequence together with its context. It lacks a known antigen. Base qualities are not at hand, and no much larger clone is one base apart. This entry comes from a study of CD8+CD57+ T cells in acquired aplastic anemia (dated 2018 in TCRdb). The study in broad terms: DNA extracted from sorted CD4+ and CD8+ cells had a mean of around 3.3 ug, with a range of about 0.19 to 27.4 ug.

Summary of the overall study and its limitations: Twenty-nine CD8+ CDR3 sequences were shared between patients and controls but appeared highly expressed in patients and within their immunodominant clones. No significant difference in CD8+ Simpson's diversity was found between patients and healthy controls (P=0.060).

Genomic DNA was used as template for profiling of TCR beta VDJ combinations and CDR3 sequences. An Illumina HiSeq 2000 was the platform used for TCR repertoire sequencing. The paper's processing steps were these. TRBV/TRBJ rearrangement plots, CDR3 size and DJ length profiles, and Simpson's diversity index were used to assess repertoires. The immunodominant clone was defined as the most abundant DNA sequence in deep sequencing data. CDR3 amino acid sequences were checked for sharing between subjects and were compared against published repertoires and the VDJdb database. In TCRdb, the public reads were trimmed at Q25 with fastp and aligned with MiXCR, with productive beta chains retained. Each CDR3 protein gets just one entry, which takes the most common genes and DNA from the rows behind it. TCRdb's processing, not the study's, gives the V and J calls here. The sample table holds 200,000 or so distinct CDR3 sequences, of which 64% were seen once. The ten largest account for about 45% of the sample.

The CDR3, cysteine through phenylalanine, is 16 amino acids long. Only the CDR3 DNA is retained, 48 bases long and in frame from the first base. Here V drops 2 bases and J drops 1 base, and the junction holds 7 bases not matched to any gene. CDR1 and CDR2, per the germline V gene (reference sequence), are MNHEY and SMNVEV. In the study, sorted CD4+ and CD8+ blood T cells from patients with severe aplastic anemia and from healthy subjects underwent deep sequencing of TCR repertoires. Ficoll-Paque density gradient centrifugation was used to isolate peripheral blood mononuclear cells. CD4+ and CD8+ T cells were sorted by FACS or magnetic beads before DNA extraction.

This receptor chain uses TRBV27 and TRBJ2-7, and 8 bases in between align with TRBD1. The TCR comes from a human donor with severe aplastic anemia or a healthy control (not recorded which). What was sequenced was sorted CD4+, CD8+, or CD8+CD57+ T cells (not recorded which) from PBMCs. The CDR3 protein: CASSLLDRGHSYEQYF. Here is the DNA: TGTGCCAGCAGTTTACTCGACAGGGGACATTCCTACGAGCAGTACTTC.